These 25 T cell receptor beta chains originate from one sample sequenced in a study of somatic mutations in cytotoxic T cells in rheumatoid arthritis. The method was immunoSEQ multiplex PCR; TCRdb's version includes in-frame clones alone and lacks a portion of them. This table has roughly 18,000 clones, 80% to 85% appearing once. The sequencing input was CD8+ T cells sorted from blood. The receptors stem from an adult with rheumatoid arthritis.

The rearrangement joins TRBV19 to TRBJ1-4, with 11 bases lining up with TRBD1. V lost 7 bases to trimming and J lost 0 bases; unmatched junction nucleotides: 7. The V gene's germline CDR1 is LNHDA and CDR2 SQIVND (reference sequence). The CDR3 length is 17 residues. The CDR3, as DNA: TGTGCCAGTACTAGGACAGGGGGCGACTCAACTAATGAAAAACTGTTTTTT. This encodes CASTRTGGDSTNEKLFF.

The V call is TRBV11-2, the J call TRBJ2-1; 7 bases align to TRBD2. The CDR3 is 15 residues long. Germline CDR1 SGHAT, CDR2 FQNNGV. Trimming removed 7 bases from V and 4 bases from J; junction bases left unmatched: 10. The CDR3 DNA follows: TGTGCCAGCACTTTCTCGGCTAGCGGTTACAATGAGCAGTTCTTC. It encodes CASTFSASGYNEQFF.

The J gene is TRBJ1-1, the V gene TRBV10-1, with D hard to call. V shed 3 bases and J shed 1 base, with 12 bases lying between them. Germline values: CDR1 WNHNN, CDR2 SYGVQD (reference sequence). This CDR3 is built from 15 residues. Here the CDR3 reads CASSDLPQGNTEAFF. The CDR3 DNA reads TGCGCCAGCAGTGATCTCCCGCAAGGGAACACTGAAGCTTTCTTT.

The sample holds a few counts of this clone. This chain links TRBV4-1 with TRBJ1-1, with a possible D match to TRBD1 (6 bases). Germline CDR1 MGHRA, CDR2 YSYEKL. V lost 0 bases to trimming and J lost 0 bases, with 8 bases between them. The CDR3 covers 15 residues. The CDR3 DNA reads as TGCGCCAGCAGCCAAGAGAACAGGGTGAACACTGAAGCTTTCTTT. It yields the protein CASSQENRVNTEAFF.

The genes are TRBV6-5 and TRBJ1-2, with D hard to call. CDR1 and CDR2 (germline): MNHEY, SVGAGI. Trimming pared 6 bases from V and 0 bases from J, leaving 14 bases between. There are 15 residues in the CDR3. The CDR3 region has the DNA TGTGCCAGCAGGACCGCAGGACTAGCTAACTATGGCTACACCTTC. Amino acids: CASRTAGLANYGYTF.

V gene TRBV11-2 combines with J gene TRBJ2-3; D gene ambiguous. This CDR3 spans 16 amino acids. Trimming stripped 0 bases from V and 2 bases from J, with 12 bases between. The germline gives CDR1 SGHAT, CDR2 FQNNGV. CDR3 region: CASSLEDGYFTDTQYF. As DNA, the CDR3 is TGTGCCAGCAGCTTAGAGGACGGATACTTCACAGATACGCAGTATTTT. The full variable domain, its missing parts supplied by reference TRBV11-2 and TRBJ2-3, is EAGVAQSPRYKIIEKRQSVAFWCNPISGHATLYWYQQILGQGPKLLIQFQNNGVVDDSQLPKDRFSAERLKGVDSTLKIQPAKLEDSAVYLCASSLEDGYFTDTQYFGPGTRLTVL.

This clone has more than one count but fewer than ten. This chain uses TRBV30 with TRBJ1-1; no definite D call. CDR1 and CDR2 from the germline V gene are GTSNPN and SVGIG (reference sequence). This CDR3 has 11 amino acids. V lost 5 bases, J lost 0 bases, and 4 bases lay in between. CDR3 amino acids: CAWVVNTEAFF. The CDR3 DNA sequence: TGTGCCTGGGTAGTGAACACTGAAGCTTTCTTT.

A few counts support this clone. The chain joins TRBV4-2 to TRBJ2-1; TRBD2 matches at 9 bases. The J segment lost 10 bases and the V segment lost 1 base, leaving 11 bases of the junction unmatched. This CDR3 is 16 amino acids long. CDR1 and CDR2 (germline): LGHNA, YNFKEQ. CDR3 region: CASSQVTAREGGEQFF. As DNA, the CDR3 is TGTGCCAGCAGCCAAGTGACTGCGCGGGAGGGCGGCGAGCAGTTCTTC.

The rearrangement joins TRBV7-9 to TRBJ1-1, with 8 bases matching TRBD1. This CDR3 has 15 residues. Germline-derived CDR1 and CDR2 are SEHNR and FQNEAQ (reference sequence). The J segment lost 10 bases and the V segment lost 5 bases, leaving 15 bases of the junction unmatched. DNA for the CDR3: TGTGCCAGCAGCCCCCCCGGGACAGGCTTTTCTGGAGCTTTCTTT. Translated: CASSPPGTGFSGAFF.

The V and J genes are TRBV28 and TRBJ2-6; 12 nucleotides match TRBD2. The CDR3 sequence is 18 residues long. Germline CDR1 MDHEN, CDR2 SYDVKM. J lost 2 bases, V lost 3 bases, and 5 bases had no gene match. In DNA form, the CDR3 reads TGTGCCAGCAGTTTTTCTAGCGGGGGGGATGCTGGGGCCAACGTCCTGACTTTC. Translation gives CASSFSSGGDAGANVLTF.

The chain recombines TRBV10-3 with TRBJ1-1; D call uncertain. This CDR3 is 13 amino acids long. Trimming pared 2 bases from V and 0 bases from J, leaving 4 bases between. Germline V CDR1 and CDR2: ENHRY, SYGVKD. The CDR3 bases are TGTGCCATCAGTGAGGAGATGAACACTGAAGCTTTCTTT. Encoded protein: CAISEEMNTEAFF.

This chain uses TRBV5-6 with TRBJ2-7; D may be TRBD1 (5 bases). The CDR3 consists of 15 residues. The germline V gene has CDR1 SGHDT and CDR2 YYEEEE. V lost 4 bases to trimming and J lost 3 bases, with 17 bases between them. The CDR3 bases are TGTGCCAGCAGCATCGAGACAGCCCCAAGCTACGAGCAGTACTTC. Residues: CASSIETAPSYEQYF.

This clone was recorded only once. This chain uses TRBV20-1 with TRBJ2-7; D gene uncertain. Germline lookup yields CDR1 DFQATT and CDR2 SNEGSKA (reference sequence). This CDR3 has 10 residues. CDR3 in DNA: TGCATTAGGACCTCCGGGGAGCAGTACTTC. Protein sequence: CIRTSGEQYF.

V usage is TRBV9 and J usage is TRBJ2-7; no firm D call. The ends were cut back, 1 base at V and 6 bases at J, with 14 bases in the middle. Per germline, CDR1 SGDLS and CDR2 YYNGEE. The CDR3 spans 14 residues. CDR3 loop: CASSVMERSGEQYF. The CDR3, as DNA: TGTGCCAGCAGCGTAATGGAGAGATCCGGCGAGCAGTACTTC.

The chain employs TRBV4-1 and TRBJ1-5, with D perhaps matching TRBD1 (6 bases). Germline CDR1 and CDR2: MGHRA and YSYEKL. This CDR3 has 13 residues. V gave up 4 bases and J gave up 7 bases, with 11 bases separating them. The CDR3 is CASSPGHSQPQHF. Written as DNA, the CDR3 is TGCGCCAGCAGCCCGGGACATTCCCAGCCCCAGCATTTT.

The rearrangement uses TRBV9 and TRBJ2-5; TRBD2 might be the D (5 bases). The V end was cut by 0 bases, the J end by 2 bases, with 8 bases between. CDR1 SGDLS and CDR2 YYNGEE come from the germline V gene. The CDR3 is 14 amino acids. CDR3 region: CASSVDGLQETQYF. Here the CDR3 DNA reads TGTGCCAGCAGCGTAGACGGACTGCAAGAGACCCAGTACTTC.

The chain employs TRBV29-1 and TRBJ1-2; D not resolved. The CDR3 is made up of 13 amino acids. Germline CDR1 and CDR2: SQVTM and ANQGSEA. Between the trimmed V and J ends, which lost 0 bases and 8 bases, there was a span of 13 bases. The CDR3 sequence: CSVEDLPPGGYTF. CDR3 nucleotides: TGCAGCGTTGAAGATCTCCCTCCGGGAGGCTACACCTTC.

This chain connects TRBV5-4 to TRBJ1-4, with unresolved D. The CDR3 runs to 12 residues. Per germline, CDR1 SGHNT and CDR2 YYREEE (reference sequence). The germline V and J ends were trimmed by 10 bases and 4 bases, with 11 bases remaining between them. CDR3 amino acids: CALSHGNEKLFF. CDR3 in DNA: TGTGCCCTCTCGCACGGTAATGAAAAACTGTTTTTT.

The chain carries TRBV7-9 and TRBJ1-1; D not resolved. Trimming took 2 bases from V and 0 from J, leaving 7 bases between them. Looked up from germline, CDR1 is SEHNR and CDR2 is FQNEAQ (reference sequence). This CDR3 is 14 amino acids long. The CDR3 bases are TGTGCCAGCAGCTTAAGCGGCTTGAACACTGAAGCTTTCTTT. Protein: CASSLSGLNTEAFF. The entire variable domain, with the rest obtained from reference TRBV7-9 and TRBJ1-1, is as follows: DTGVSQNPRHKITKRGQNVTFRCDPISEHNRLYWYRQTLGQGPEFLTYFQNEAQLEKSRLLSDRFSAERPKGSFSTLEIQRTEQGDSAMYLCASSLSGLNTEAFFGQGTRLTVV.

The V call is TRBV13, the J call TRBJ1-2, with 7 bases matching TRBD1. The CDR3 runs 14 residues. The ends lost 6 bases at V and 5 bases at J; junction bases unmatched: 9. The germline CDR1 and CDR2 sequences are PRHDT and FYEKMQ (reference sequence). The CDR3 DNA follows: TGTGCCAGCAGAGGGGACAGTAATCTGTATGGCTACACCTTC. It is translated as CASRGDSNLYGYTF.

This sequence joins TRBV6-4 and TRBJ2-1; TRBD1 agrees at 9 bases. V lost 2 bases to trimming and J lost 5 bases; unmatched junction nucleotides: 22. Germline V lookup: CDR1 MRHNA, CDR2 SNTAGT. The CDR3 extends over 21 amino acids. The CDR3: CASSDHGGTGHFPLRNNEQFF. In DNA, the CDR3 is TGTGCCAGCAGTGACCATGGCGGGACAGGGCATTTTCCCCTACGAAACAATGAGCAGTTCTTC.

Only a few counts were recorded for this clone. V usage is TRBV6-5 and J usage is TRBJ1-1; the D gene is possibly TRBD1 (6 bases). With 2 bases removed from V and 0 bases from J, the gap between germline ends came to 7 bases. Germline loops: CDR1 MNHEY, CDR2 SVGAGI. This CDR3 is built from 14 residues. The CDR3, as DNA: TGTGCCAGCAGTTACCAGGGGATGAACACTGAAGCTTTCTTT. Residues: CASSYQGMNTEAFF.

This chain uses TRBV4-2 with TRBJ1-2; weak D call: TRBD1 (6 bases). Germline lookup yields CDR1 LGHNA and CDR2 YNFKEQ. This CDR3 contains 14 residues. With 0 bases removed from V and 7 bases from J, the gap between germline ends came to 12 bases. The CDR3 reads CASSQEGGLVGYTF. CDR3 nucleotide sequence: TGTGCCAGCAGCCAAGAAGGGGGGCTGGTTGGCTACACCTTC.

This clone was counted between two and nine times. The chain employs TRBV10-3 and TRBJ1-4; unclear D gene. Germline CDR1 reads ENHRY; CDR2 reads SYGVKD. The CDR3 consists of 13 residues. The V gene lost 4 bases and the J gene lost 7 bases, with 10 bases spanning the gap. The CDR3 region has the DNA TGTGCCATCAGTGGGGGAGGAGTTGAAAAACTGTTTTTT. This encodes CAISGGGVEKLFF.

The chain couples TRBV7-6 to TRBJ1-5, with TRBD1 identical over 7 bases. Unmatched junction bases numbered 8, after V lost 2 bases and J lost 1 base. CDR3 size: 17 residues. Germline CDR1 is SGHVS and CDR2 is FNYEAQ. The CDR3 DNA is TGTGCCAGCAGCTTACTAGGGGGCGCGGGGAGCAATCAGCCCCAGCATTTT. Its translation is CASSLLGGAGSNQPQHF.